The clone carrying this T cell receptor (beta chain) was counted ten times or more. A Clinical Activity Score of at least 3, a NOSPECS grade of at least 4 and a duration under 3 months were recorded in the ophthalmopathy patients. Uncontrolled infection, other autoimmune disease, pregnancy or lactation excluded patients. Together with thyroid ultrasound, orbital computed tomography, serum thyroxine and TRAb, clinical symptoms were used for diagnoses. PBMCs were derived from approximately 10 ml fresh peripheral blood. These data originate in a study of T cells in Graves' hyperthyroidism and ophthalmopathy. Amplification targeted TCR beta CDR3 regions from RNA transcripts. HTBI primers were used for first-round RT-PCR of the TCR CDR3. TCRdb processed the multiplex PCR reads anew with MiXCR; each CDR3 protein has one entry. The sample has 500,000 to 650,000 distinct CDR3 sequences; about 20% are singletons.

The CDR3 loop spans 13 amino acids. The junction had 1 base not matched to a gene; V was cut back by 8 bases and J by 2 bases. Germline V CDR1 and CDR2: SGHRS, YFSETQ. The genes are TRBV5-1 and TRBJ2-7, with TRBD2 identical over 13 bases. Material for sequencing was blood. The receptor's source is a man between 40 and 49 years old with Graves' ophthalmopathy. The CDR3 sequence: CASGLAGAYEQYF. The DNA of the CDR3 is TGCGCCAGTGGACTAGCGGGAGCCTACGAGCAGTACTTC.